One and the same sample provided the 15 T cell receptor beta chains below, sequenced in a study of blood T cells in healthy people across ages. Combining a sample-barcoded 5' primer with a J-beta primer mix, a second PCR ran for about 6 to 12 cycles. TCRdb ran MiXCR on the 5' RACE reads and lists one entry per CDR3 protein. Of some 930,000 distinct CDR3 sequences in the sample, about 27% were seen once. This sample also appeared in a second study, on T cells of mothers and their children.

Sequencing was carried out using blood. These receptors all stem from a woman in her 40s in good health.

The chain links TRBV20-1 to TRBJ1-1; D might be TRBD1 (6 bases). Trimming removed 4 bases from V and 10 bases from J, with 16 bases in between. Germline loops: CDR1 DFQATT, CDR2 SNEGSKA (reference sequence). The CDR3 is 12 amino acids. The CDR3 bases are TGCAGTGCTATCCACGGGGGCGCGGGAGCTTTCTTT. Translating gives CSAIHGGAGAFF.

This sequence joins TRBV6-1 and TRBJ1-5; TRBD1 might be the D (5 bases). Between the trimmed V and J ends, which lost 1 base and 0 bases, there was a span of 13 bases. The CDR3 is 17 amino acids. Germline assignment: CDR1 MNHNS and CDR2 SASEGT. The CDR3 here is CASSEDWGGYSNQPQHF. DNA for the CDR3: TGTGCCAGCAGTGAAGATTGGGGCGGGTATAGCAATCAGCCCCAGCATTTT.

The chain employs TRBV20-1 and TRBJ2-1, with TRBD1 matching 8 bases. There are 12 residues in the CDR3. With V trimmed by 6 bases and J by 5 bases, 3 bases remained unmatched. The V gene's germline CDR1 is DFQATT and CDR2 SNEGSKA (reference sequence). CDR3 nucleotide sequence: TGCAGTGCAACGGACAGGGACAATGAGCAGTTCTTC. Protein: CSATDRDNEQFF.

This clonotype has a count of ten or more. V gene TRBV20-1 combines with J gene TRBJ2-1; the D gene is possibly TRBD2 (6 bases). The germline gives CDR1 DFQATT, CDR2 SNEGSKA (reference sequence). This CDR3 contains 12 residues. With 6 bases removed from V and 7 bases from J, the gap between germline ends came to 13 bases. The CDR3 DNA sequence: TGCAGTGCCCTCGGACGGGGGAATGAGCAGTTCTTC. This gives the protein CSALGRGNEQFF.

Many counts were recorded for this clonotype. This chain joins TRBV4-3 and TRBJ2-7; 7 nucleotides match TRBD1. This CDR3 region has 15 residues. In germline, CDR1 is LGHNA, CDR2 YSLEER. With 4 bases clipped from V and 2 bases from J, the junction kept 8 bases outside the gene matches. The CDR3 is CASSLSGDSTYEQYF. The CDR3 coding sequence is TGCGCCAGCAGCCTAAGTGGGGACAGTACCTACGAGCAGTACTTC.

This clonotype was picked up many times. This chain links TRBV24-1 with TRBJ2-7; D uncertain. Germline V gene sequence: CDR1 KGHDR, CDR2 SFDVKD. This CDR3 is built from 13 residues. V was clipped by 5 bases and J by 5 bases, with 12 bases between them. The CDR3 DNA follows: TGTGCCACCAGTGGTCCAGAATTCCACGAGCAGTACTTC. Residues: CATSGPEFHEQYF.

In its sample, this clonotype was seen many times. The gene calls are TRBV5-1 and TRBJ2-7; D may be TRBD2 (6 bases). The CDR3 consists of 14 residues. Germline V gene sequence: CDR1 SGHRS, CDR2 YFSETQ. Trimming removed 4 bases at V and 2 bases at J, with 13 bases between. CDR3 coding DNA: TGCGCCAGCAGCGCCAAACGGGGGACCTACGAGCAGTACTTC. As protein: CASSAKRGTYEQYF.

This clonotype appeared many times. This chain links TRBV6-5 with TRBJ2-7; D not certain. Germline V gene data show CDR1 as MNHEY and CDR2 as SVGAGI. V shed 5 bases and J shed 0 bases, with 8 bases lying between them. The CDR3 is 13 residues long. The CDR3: CASSTRLSYEQYF. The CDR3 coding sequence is TGTGCCAGCAGTACCAGGCTCTCCTACGAGCAGTACTTC.

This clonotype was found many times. As DNA, the CDR3 is TGTGCCATCGCAACTCCCACAGGGCGTGATGAGCAGTTCTTC. Protein sequence: CAIATPTGRDEQFF. The chain uses TRBV10-3 and TRBJ2-1; perhaps TRBD1 as D (6 bases). The length of the CDR3 is 14 residues. V was trimmed by 8 bases and J by 8 bases, leaving 19 bases between them. Germline V gene data show CDR1 as ENHRY and CDR2 as SYGVKD.

In DNA, the CDR3 is TGTGCCAGCAGCCCTTGGACAGGGGGACCCATCGAGCAGTACTTC. It is translated as CASSPWTGGPIEQYF. The J gene is TRBJ2-7, the V gene TRBV7-2; 10 nucleotides align to TRBD1. Trimming removed 5 bases from V and 6 bases from J; junction bases left unmatched: 10. Looked up from germline, CDR1 is SGHTA and CDR2 is FQGNSA. CDR3 length: 15 residues.

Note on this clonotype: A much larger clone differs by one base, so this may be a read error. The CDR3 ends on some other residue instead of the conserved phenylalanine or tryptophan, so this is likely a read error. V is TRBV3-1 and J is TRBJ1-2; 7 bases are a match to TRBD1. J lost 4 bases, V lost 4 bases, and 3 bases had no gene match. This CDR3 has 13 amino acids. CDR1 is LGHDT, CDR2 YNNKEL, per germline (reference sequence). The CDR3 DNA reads TGTGCCAGCAGCCCAAGACAGGGCTATGGCTACACCTGC. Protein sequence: CASSPRQGYGYTC.

CDR3 in amino acids: CASSPRRGMNTEAFF. The CDR3 coding sequence is TGCGCCAGCAGCCCCCGGAGGGGAATGAACACTGAAGCTTTCTTT. The V call is TRBV4-1, the J call TRBJ1-1; D is perhaps TRBD1 (5 bases). The CDR3 is made up of 15 amino acids. CDR1 and CDR2 (germline): MGHRA, YSYEKL. V was cut by 4 bases and J by 0 bases, with 12 bases left in between.

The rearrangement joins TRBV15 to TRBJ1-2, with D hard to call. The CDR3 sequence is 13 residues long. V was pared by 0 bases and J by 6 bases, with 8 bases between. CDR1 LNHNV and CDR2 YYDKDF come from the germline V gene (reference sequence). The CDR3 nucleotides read TGTGCCACCAGCAGAGATCTGGTGGATGGCTACACCTTC. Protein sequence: CATSRDLVDGYTF.

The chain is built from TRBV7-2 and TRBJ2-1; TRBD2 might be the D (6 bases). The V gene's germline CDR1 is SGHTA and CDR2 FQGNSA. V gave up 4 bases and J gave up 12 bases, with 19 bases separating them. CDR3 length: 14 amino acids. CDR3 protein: CASSSRAGADTQFF. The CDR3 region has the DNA TGTGCCAGCAGCTCCCGAGCGGGTGCAGATACGCAGTTCTTC. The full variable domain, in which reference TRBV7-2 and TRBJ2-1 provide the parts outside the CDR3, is GAGVSQSPSNKVTEKGKDVELRCDPISGHTALYWYRQSLGQGLEFLIYFQGNSAPDKSGLPSDRFSAERTGGSVSTLTIQRTQQEDSAVYLCASSSRAGADTQFFGPGTRLTVL.

In DNA, the CDR3 is TGTGCCAGTAGTATGGGAGGGGACAAAAACATTCAGTACTTC. Translating gives CASSMGGDKNIQYF. V and J are TRBV19 and TRBJ2-7, with 7 bases lining up with TRBD2. Judging by the DNA end, TRBJ2-4 fits better; the J call may be wrong. Germline V lookup: CDR1 LNHDA, CDR2 SQIVND (reference sequence). CDR3 length: 14 amino acids.